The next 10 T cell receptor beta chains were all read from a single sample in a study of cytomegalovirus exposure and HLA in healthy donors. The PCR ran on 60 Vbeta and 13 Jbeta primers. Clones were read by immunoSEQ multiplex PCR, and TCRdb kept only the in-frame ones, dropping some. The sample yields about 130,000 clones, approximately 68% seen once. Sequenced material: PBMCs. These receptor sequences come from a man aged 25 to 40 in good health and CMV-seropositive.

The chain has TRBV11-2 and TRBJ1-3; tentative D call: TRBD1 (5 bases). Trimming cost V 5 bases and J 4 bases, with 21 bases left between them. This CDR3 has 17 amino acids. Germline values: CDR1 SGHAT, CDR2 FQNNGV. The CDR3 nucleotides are TGTGCCAGCAGCCCCAAAGAGGTTGGGGGGTCAGGAAACACCATATATTTT. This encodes CASSPKEVGGSGNTIYF.

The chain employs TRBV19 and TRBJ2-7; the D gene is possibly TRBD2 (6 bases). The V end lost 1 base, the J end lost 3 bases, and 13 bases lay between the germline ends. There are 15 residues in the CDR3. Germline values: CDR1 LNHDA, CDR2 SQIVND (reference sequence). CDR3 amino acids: CASSIGFGGGYEQYF. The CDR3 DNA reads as TGTGCCAGTAGTATAGGGTTCGGGGGAGGCTACGAGCAGTACTTC.

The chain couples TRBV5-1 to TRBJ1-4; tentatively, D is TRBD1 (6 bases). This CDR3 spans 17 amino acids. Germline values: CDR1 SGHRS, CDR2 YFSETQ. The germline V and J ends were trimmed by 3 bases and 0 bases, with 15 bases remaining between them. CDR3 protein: CASSYYGQLSTNEKLFF. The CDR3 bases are TGCGCCAGCAGCTATTACGGACAGCTCTCAACTAATGAAAAACTGTTTTTT.

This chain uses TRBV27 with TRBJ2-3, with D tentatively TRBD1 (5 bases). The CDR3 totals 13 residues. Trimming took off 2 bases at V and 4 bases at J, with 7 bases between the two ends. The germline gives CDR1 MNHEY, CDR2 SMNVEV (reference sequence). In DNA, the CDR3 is TGTGCCAGCAGTTTAGCAGGGTCAGATACGCAGTATTTT. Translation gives CASSLAGSDTQYF.

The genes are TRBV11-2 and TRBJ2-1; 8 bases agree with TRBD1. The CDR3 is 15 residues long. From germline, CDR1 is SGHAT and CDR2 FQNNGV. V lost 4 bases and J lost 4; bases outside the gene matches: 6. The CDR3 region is CASSSPDRVYNEQFF. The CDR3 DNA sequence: TGTGCCAGCAGCTCTCCGGACAGGGTGTACAATGAGCAGTTCTTC.

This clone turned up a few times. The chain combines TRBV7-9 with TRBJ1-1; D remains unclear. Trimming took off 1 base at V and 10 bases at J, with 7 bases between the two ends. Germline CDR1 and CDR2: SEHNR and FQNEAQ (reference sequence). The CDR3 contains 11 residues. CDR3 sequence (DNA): TGTGCCAGCAGCTTAGGAGGGTCAGCTTTCTTT. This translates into CASSLGGSAFF.

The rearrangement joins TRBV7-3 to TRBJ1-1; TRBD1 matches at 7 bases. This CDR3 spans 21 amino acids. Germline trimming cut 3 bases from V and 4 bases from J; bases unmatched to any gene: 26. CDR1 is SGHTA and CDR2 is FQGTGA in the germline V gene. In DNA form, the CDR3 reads TGTGCCAGCAGCTTGACAGGGTCAGCACCTTCCCACTCTCCGGTCAGCACTGAAGCTTTCTTT. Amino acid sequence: CASSLTGSAPSHSPVSTEAFF. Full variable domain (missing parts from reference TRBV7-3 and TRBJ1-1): GAGVSQTPSNKVTEKGKYVELRCDPISGHTALYWYRQSLGQGPEFLIYFQGTGAADDSGLPNDRFFAVRPEGSVSTLKIQRTERGDSAVYLCASSLTGSAPSHSPVSTEAFFGQGTRLTVV.

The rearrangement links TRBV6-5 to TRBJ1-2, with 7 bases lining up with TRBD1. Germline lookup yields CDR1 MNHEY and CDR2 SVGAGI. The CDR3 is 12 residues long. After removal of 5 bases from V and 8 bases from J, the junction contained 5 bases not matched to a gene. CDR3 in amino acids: CASSRTGAGYTF. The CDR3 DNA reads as TGTGCCAGCAGTCGAACAGGGGCGGGCTACACCTTC.

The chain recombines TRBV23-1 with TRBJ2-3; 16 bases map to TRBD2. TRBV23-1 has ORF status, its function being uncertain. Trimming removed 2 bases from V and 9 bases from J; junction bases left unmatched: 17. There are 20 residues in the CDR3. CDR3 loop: CASSQPRPGLAGGQWKTQYF. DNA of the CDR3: TGCGCCAGCAGTCAACCGAGACCGGGACTAGCGGGAGGGCAATGGAAAACGCAGTATTTT.

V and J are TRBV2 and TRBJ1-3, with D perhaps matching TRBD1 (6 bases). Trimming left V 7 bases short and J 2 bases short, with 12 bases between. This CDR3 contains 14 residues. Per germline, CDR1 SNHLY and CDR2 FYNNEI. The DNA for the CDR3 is TGTGCCAGCACCGAAGGGGGAGCTGGAAACACCATATATTTT. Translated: CASTEGGAGNTIYF.